This T cell receptor beta chain emerged from a study of blood T cell repertoires in COVID-19. Turning to the study itself: PBMCs, B-cell-depleted T cells, or T cells provided the cDNA or gDNA that made up the material.

Source study methods: Cell counts per sample came from amplifying reference gene primers. Using immunoSEQ multiplex PCR, the repertoire was profiled, and TCRdb retains in-frame clones only, with some absent. The V and J calls and clone size are taken from that table; D and trimming were inferred from the DNA. The sample has approximately 250,000 clones, approximately 87% seen once; the top ten hold about 5%. The TCR comes from a man aged 55-75 years who had recovered from COVID-19. The sequencing input was peripheral blood.

This chain's CDR3 is CASSQVVTSGVFGYEQYF. The CDR3 DNA reads as TGCGCCAGCAGCCAAGTCGTGACTAGCGGGGTGTTTGGCTACGAGCAGTACTTC. The chain joins TRBV4-1 to TRBJ2-7, with 11 bases matching TRBD2. V trimming: 1 base; J trimming: 3 bases; junction bases outside the gene matches: 11. Germline V gene sequence: CDR1 MGHRA, CDR2 YSYEKL. This CDR3 has 18 amino acids.